The entry below gives a single T cell receptor (beta chain) sequence along with its context. Its antigen is as yet unknown. The CDR3 runs to 15 residues. The germline V gene has CDR1 SGHKS and CDR2 YYEKEE (reference sequence). Researchers ran eight separate cDNA reactions for each sample. TCRdb re-called the 5' RACE reads, yielding one record per CDR3 amino acid sequence without DNA. The table lists approximately 400,000 distinct CDR3 sequences. This entry belongs to a study of monozygotic twins with inflammatory bowel disease. Study-wide results and caveats: No separation of different T cell subtypes was possible. Inverse Simpson values showed less TCRbeta diversity in IBD patients than in their healthy co-twins.

No T cells were sorted before total RNA was taken from whole blood. The sequence came from a human donor with ulcerative colitis or Crohn's disease, or a healthy co-twin of an affected twin (not recorded which). Sequencing was carried out using blood. The chain is built from TRBV5-5 and TRBJ1-5. The CDR3 here is CASSLVPESNQPQHF.